This passage covers 16 T cell receptor beta chains from one sample sequenced in a study of beta chain features in type 1 diabetes. Since all of the isolated RNA was reverse transcribed, expressed TCRB transcripts were what got sequenced. Data came from immunoSEQ multiplex PCR; TCRdb stores just in-frame clones and leaves some out. The data contain about 620,000 clones, around 15% of them singletons. Source material: naive CD4+ T cells from blood. The receptors were sampled from a young man in good health.

This clone came up a few times. The gene calls are TRBV18 and TRBJ2-2; 7 positions agree with TRBD1. Per the germline V gene, CDR1 is KGHSH and CDR2 is LQKENI. V trimming: 3 bases; J trimming: 1 base; junction bases outside the gene matches: 8. This CDR3 has 17 amino acids. Written as DNA, the CDR3 is TGTGCCAGCTCACCCGACAGGGTGAAAGTGAACACCGGGGAGCTGTTTTTT. This translates into CASSPDRVKVNTGELFF.

The rearrangement uses TRBV4-3 and TRBJ1-6, with D perhaps matching TRBD1 (5 bases). Germline assignment: CDR1 LGHNA and CDR2 YSLEER. Trimming left V 0 bases short and J 6 bases short, with 12 bases between. The CDR3 covers 16 residues. CDR3 nucleotide sequence: TGCGCCAGCAGCCAAGAAGTCATACAGGTTAATTCACCCCTCCACTTT. Protein sequence: CASSQEVIQVNSPLHF.

This clone came up a few times. The sample has other DNA sequences that encode this CDR3 too. The chain recombines TRBV5-1 with TRBJ1-2, with D possibly matching TRBD1 (5 bases). Trimming pared 0 bases from V and 7 bases from J, leaving 7 bases between. The CDR3 loop spans 12 amino acids. Germline V gene sequence: CDR1 SGHRS, CDR2 YFSETQ. CDR3 residues: CASSLGQFGYTF. CDR3 in DNA: TGCGCCAGCAGCTTGGGACAGTTTGGCTACACCTTC.

This clone was counted between two and nine times. The chain joins TRBV30 to TRBJ2-7; D is possibly TRBD1 (5 bases). The germline V gene has CDR1 GTSNPN and CDR2 SVGIG (reference sequence). V lost 0 bases, J lost 0 bases, and 12 bases lay in between. The CDR3 loop spans 15 amino acids. CDR3 sequence (DNA): TGTGCCTGGAGTGTACACAGGAAGAGCTCCTACGAGCAGTACTTC. Translating it yields CAWSVHRKSSYEQYF.

The chain employs TRBV4-1 and TRBJ2-3; 7 nucleotides align to TRBD2. CDR3 size: 15 residues. Germline trimming cut 4 bases from V and 4 bases from J; bases unmatched to any gene: 8. Germline assignment: CDR1 MGHRA and CDR2 YSYEKL. The CDR3 DNA reads as TGCGCCAGCAGCCGGAGTACGGGAGGCCCAGATACGCAGTATTTT. Encoded protein: CASSRSTGGPDTQYF.

On this clone itself: One end of the junction does not line up with germline, which may come from a read error. V gene TRBV5-1 combines with J gene TRBJ1-5; D is ambiguous. This CDR3 comprises 13 residues. Germline lookup yields CDR1 SGHRS and CDR2 YFSETQ. For the CDR3, the DNA is TGCGCCAGCAGATTGGGGAGTGGTCAGCCCCAGCATTTT. Its translation is CASRLGSGQPQHF.

This chain connects TRBV27 to TRBJ2-7, with D hard to call. This CDR3 has 13 residues. Germline CDR1 reads MNHEY; CDR2 reads SMNVEV (reference sequence). Trimming pared 4 bases from V and 9 bases from J, leaving 16 bases between. The CDR3 sequence is CASSSLPLRGQYF. The CDR3, as DNA: TGTGCCAGCAGTTCGCTCCCTCTACGAGGGCAGTACTTC.

This clone was recorded a few times. The chain uses TRBV7-8 and TRBJ2-7; the D gene is possibly TRBD2 (6 bases). The CDR3 has 15 residues. Deletions cut 1 base from V and 2 bases from J, with 12 bases between. Germline loops: CDR1 SGHVS, CDR2 FQNEAQ. This CDR3 reads CASSLGGVGAYEQYF. Here the CDR3 DNA reads TGTGCCAGCAGCTTAGGCGGGGTGGGAGCCTACGAGCAGTACTTC.

The chain couples TRBV5-1 to TRBJ2-5; D is unresolved. In germline, CDR1 is SGHRS, CDR2 YFSETQ. This CDR3 contains 15 residues. Trimming pared 4 bases from V and 1 base from J, leaving 14 bases between. CDR3 nucleotides: TGCGCCAGCAGCCAGACTCCGAACATCCAAGAGACCCAGTACTTC. The encoded protein is CASSQTPNIQETQYF.

This CDR3 is CASSLGGSNQPQHF. CDR3 sequence (DNA): TGTGCCAGCAGCCTAGGGGGGTCAAATCAGCCCCAGCATTTT. The chain employs TRBV6-6 and TRBJ1-5; perhaps TRBD1 as D (6 bases). This CDR3 region has 14 residues. Germline V gene lookup returns CDR1 MNHNY and CDR2 SVGAGI (reference sequence). V lost 6 bases, J lost 4 bases, and 13 bases lay in between.

In its sample, this clone was seen a few times. The J gene is TRBJ2-1, the V gene TRBV29-1, with a weak D call TRBD1 (5 bases). The V gene's germline CDR1 is SQVTM and CDR2 ANQGSEA. This CDR3 comprises 16 residues. V shed 6 bases and J shed 0 bases, with 18 bases lying between them. CDR3 loop: CSVQGVAGHSYNEQFF. The CDR3 DNA reads TGCAGCGTCCAGGGCGTGGCAGGGCACTCCTACAATGAGCAGTTCTTC.

Comment on this clone: Other DNA sequences in this sample translate to the same CDR3. The rearrangement uses TRBV20-1 and TRBJ1-4; D is uncertain. Germline-derived CDR1 and CDR2 are DFQATT and SNEGSKA (reference sequence). The CDR3 has 10 residues. Trimming left V 6 bases short and J 7 bases short, with 6 bases between. Here the CDR3 DNA reads TGCAGTGCCCCGGGTGAAAAACTGTTTTTT. As protein: CSAPGEKLFF.

The chain recombines TRBV28 with TRBJ2-1, with a weak D call TRBD1 (5 bases). Trimming removed 3 bases from V and 7 bases from J, with 13 bases in between. CDR3 length equals 14 residues. From germline, CDR1 is MDHEN and CDR2 SYDVKM. The CDR3 nucleotides read TGTGCCAGCAGTTTGTTGGGGCCTGGGAATGAGCAGTTCTTC. Its protein product is CASSLLGPGNEQFF.

This clone was counted only a few times. V and J are TRBV5-1 and TRBJ1-6; 10 bases map to TRBD1. V gave up 4 bases and J gave up 16 bases; unmatched junction bases: 11. The germline CDR1 and CDR2 sequences are SGHRS and YFSETQ. The CDR3 is made up of 14 amino acids. Here the CDR3 reads CASSAGTGVPVLHF. CDR3 bases: TGCGCCAGCAGCGCCGGGACAGGGGTCCCTGTTCTCCACTTT.

J is TRBJ2-7 and V is TRBV28, with 12 bases that match TRBD2. V was clipped by 4 bases and J by 7 bases; unmatched bases: 5. The CDR3 contains 14 residues. Germline-derived CDR1 and CDR2 are MDHEN and SYDVKM. CDR3 amino acids: CASSWGTSGFEQYF. Written as DNA, the CDR3 is TGTGCCAGCAGTTGGGGGACTAGCGGGTTTGAGCAGTACTTC.

J is TRBJ1-5 and V is TRBV9, with D maybe TRBD1 (6 bases). The V end lost 3 bases, the J end lost 5 bases, and 9 bases lay between the germline ends. The V gene's germline CDR1 is SGDLS and CDR2 YYNGEE. The CDR3 totals 13 residues. CDR3 residues: CASSEQGYQPQHF. The CDR3 DNA sequence: TGTGCCAGCAGCGAACAGGGTTATCAGCCCCAGCATTTT.